In terms of frequency, the clone carrying this T cell receptor (beta chain) is medium-sized. The donors had carbamazepine-induced Stevens-Johnson syndrome or toxic epidermal necrolysis. Roughly 5 Han Chinese and 6 or 7 European CBZ-SJS/TEN patients gave blood repertoires. Libraries were made by iRepertoire multiplex PCR with TCR subtype-specific primers for bulk and single-cell sequencing. TCRdb re-called the multiplex PCR reads; every CDR3 protein appears as one record, without DNA. The table counts some 960 distinct CDR3 sequences; roughly 16% lies in the top ten. This sample is part of a study of T cells in severe cutaneous drug reactions. The material sequenced was PBMCs. The sequence came from a human donor with Stevens-Johnson syndrome, a severe cutaneous drug reaction.

The chain's CDR3 is CASSFAGNTIYF. This chain uses TRBV12-3 or TRBV12-4 with TRBJ1-3. CDR3 length equals 12 residues.